This T cell receptor beta chain was retrieved from a study of cytomegalovirus exposure and HLA in healthy donors. The overall study: Within an early data release were 85 million or so unique TCRs drawn from HLA-typed donors.

Study observations and caveats: Sequencing likely generated an artifact that appeared as a cluster of highly shared sequence variants.

The PCR employed 60 Vbeta primers together with 13 Jbeta primers. TCRdb keeps only in-frame clones here, not all; method: immunoSEQ multiplex PCR. The table shows about 150,000 clones, with 79% occurring only once. Regarding this clone: Its matching antigen is unknown.

The sample taken for sequencing was PBMCs. This receptor was obtained from a man in his forties or fifties in good health and CMV-seropositive.

CDR3 residues: CASSFGQGTDTQYF. The CDR3 nucleotides are TGTGCCAGCAGCTTTGGACAGGGCACAGATACGCAGTATTTT. The chain couples TRBV7-9 to TRBJ2-3; 7 bases map to TRBD1. The ends lost 3 bases at V and 1 base at J; junction bases unmatched: 1. Germline CDR1 reads SEHNR; CDR2 reads FQNEAQ (reference sequence). The CDR3 spans 14 residues.